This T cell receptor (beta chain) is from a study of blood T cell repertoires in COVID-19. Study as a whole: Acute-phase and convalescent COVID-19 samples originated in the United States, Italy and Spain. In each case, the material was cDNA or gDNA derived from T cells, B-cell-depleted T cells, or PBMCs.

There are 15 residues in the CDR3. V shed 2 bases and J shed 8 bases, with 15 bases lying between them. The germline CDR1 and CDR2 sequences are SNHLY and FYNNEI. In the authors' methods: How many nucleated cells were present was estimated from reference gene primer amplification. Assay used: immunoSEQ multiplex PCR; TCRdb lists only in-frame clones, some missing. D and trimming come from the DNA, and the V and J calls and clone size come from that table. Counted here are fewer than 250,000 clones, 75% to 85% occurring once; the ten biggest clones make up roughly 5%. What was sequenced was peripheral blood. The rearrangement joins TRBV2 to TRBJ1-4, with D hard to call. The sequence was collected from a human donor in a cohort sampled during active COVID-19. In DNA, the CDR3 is TGTGCCAGCAGTGAAATCGAGTTCTCCCCAGAAAAACTGTTTTTT. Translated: CASSEIEFSPEKLFF.